This TCR beta chain derives from a study of cytomegalovirus exposure and HLA in healthy donors. Overall study results and limits: The investigators catalogued 150 to 200 TCR beta chains as cytomegalovirus-associated. Reportedly, HLA-A and HLA-B alleles of most subjects were accurately predicted from TCR beta. For TCR beta chains, V- and J-gene trimming was later linked to a missense DCLRE1C variant.

About this clone: Its specificity is not known.

The PCR made use of 60 Vbeta and 13 Jbeta primers. Profiled with immunoSEQ multiplex PCR; TCRdb holds only in-frame clones, not every one. The data show about 130,000 clones, around three quarters seen once. Sampled while nominally healthy, donors likely had unrecorded immune exposures. The CDR3 consists of 13 residues. The germline gives CDR1 SGHVS, CDR2 FQNEAQ. Deletions cut 6 bases from V and 5 bases from J, with 11 bases between. This receptor was identified in a man in his forties or fifties in good health and CMV-seropositive. Sequenced material: PBMCs. The rearrangement uses TRBV7-8 and TRBJ1-5, with a possible D match to TRBD1 (6 bases). CDR3 sequence (DNA): TGTGCCAGCAGAGGTGGGGGCGATCAGCCCCAGCATTTT. This gives the protein CASRGGGDQPQHF.